This T cell receptor (beta chain) was documented in a study of beta chain features in type 1 diabetes. Across the study: Patients looked much like healthy donors when it came to age, gender and cell yields.

General study findings and limits: Among patients with Type 1 diabetes, TCRB CDR3s were moderately but significantly shorter in every one of the four CD4+ subsets.

Isolated RNA was reverse transcribed in full, so expressed TCRB transcripts were sequenced. This table comes from immunoSEQ multiplex PCR, and its TCRdb copy is limited to in-frame clones, with some not included. This sample has 350,000 to 450,000 clones, with approximately 15% found just once. Sorting based on CD45RO/CCR7/CD25/CD127/CD95/CD27 separated CD4+ naive, central memory, regulatory and stem cell-like memory cells. This clone came up a few times. Its specificity is not known. Other DNA sequences of this sample code for an identical CDR3. The sequenced material came from naive CD4+ T cells from blood. This clonotype was sampled from a man aged 30-40 years in good health.

This CDR3 is CASSVGDYGYTF. The CDR3 DNA reads as TGTGCCAGCAGCGTAGGAGACTATGGCTACACCTTC. The V and J genes are TRBV9 and TRBJ1-2; D not resolved. Germline V gives CDR1 SGDLS, CDR2 YYNGEE. V lost 0 bases and J 3 bases, leaving 3 bases between the germline ends. This CDR3 is 12 amino acids long. Filled out from reference TRBV9 and TRBJ1-2, the complete variable domain reads DSGVTQTPKHLITATGQRVTLRCSPRSGDLSVYWYQQSLDQGLQFLIQYYNGEERAKGNILERFSAQQFPDLHSELNLSSLELGDSALYFCASSVGDYGYTFGSGTRLTVV.